This T cell receptor (beta chain) was identified in a study of CD8 T cells in ankylosing spondylitis listed by TCRdb under 2017. For the wider study: T cell receptor beta repertoires were profiled in healthy donors and ankylosing spondylitis patients so that disease-linked TCR variants could be found. In total, the full study cohort was made up of approximately 99 healthy donors and approximately 24 ankylosing spondylitis patients. Peripheral blood was sampled, and synovial fluid was also collected from ankylosing spondylitis patients. The full study reports these points: A TCR beta motif of about eight highly homologous amino acid variants appeared characteristic of blood from ankylosing spondylitis patients. A CD8+ phenotype was shown by the disease-linked clones, which were found at relatively low frequencies in peripheral blood. Some motif variants were previously reported in synovial fluid and blood of reactive arthritis patients, suggesting common disease-initiation mechanisms. According to the report, matched synovial fluid samples from ankylosing spondylitis patients were significantly enriched for the disease-linked clones.

CDR1 and CDR2 are drawn from the germline V gene (reference sequence): DFQATT, SNEGSKA. Ends trimmed: V by 3 bases, J by 3 bases; bases unmatched to a gene: 7. The CDR3, from cysteine to phenylalanine, totals 17 residues. Only the CDR3 part of the read is kept: 51 bases, read in frame from the first base. As for this clonotype: The antigen this receptor binds is unknown. No base quality information exists; no much larger clone differs at one position.

The listed sequencing device is Illumina HiSeq 2500. Quantitative 5'-RACE with molecular barcodes was used to prepare TCR beta libraries. Per the source publication's procedure: A new computational method based on a probabilistic model of VDJ rearrangement was used to identify disease-linked TCR variants. TCRdb redid the processing of the public reads, applying fastp at Q25 and MiXCR, and retained in-frame beta chains. Rows are unified per CDR3 protein, each entry keeping the most common DNA and genes. The authors' filters were not applied to this entry. The sample contains around 390,000 distinct CDR3 sequences, 20% to 25% of them found a single time. The biggest ten clones account for 16% of the sample.

The sequence derives from a male donor with ankylosing spondylitis. The chain was built from TRBV20-1 and TRBJ2-2; 13 of the junction bases match TRBD2. What was sequenced was blood, either unsorted or a sorted T cell fraction (not recorded which). The sequence in DNA is TGCAGTGCTAGCCGAAGAACTAGCGGGAGGGACACCGGGGAGCTGTTTTTT. Translated, it gives CSASRRTSGRDTGELFF.